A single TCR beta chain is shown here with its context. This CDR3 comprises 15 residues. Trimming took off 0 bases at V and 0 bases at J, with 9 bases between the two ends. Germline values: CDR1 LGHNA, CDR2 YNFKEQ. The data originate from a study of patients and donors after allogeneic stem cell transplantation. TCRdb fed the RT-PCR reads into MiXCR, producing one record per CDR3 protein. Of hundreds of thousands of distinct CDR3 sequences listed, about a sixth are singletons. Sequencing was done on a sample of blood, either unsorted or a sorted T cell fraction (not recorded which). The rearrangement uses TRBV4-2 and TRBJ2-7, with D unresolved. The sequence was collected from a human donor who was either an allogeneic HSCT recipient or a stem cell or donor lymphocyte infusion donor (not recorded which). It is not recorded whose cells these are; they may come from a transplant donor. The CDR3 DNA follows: TGTGCCAGCAGCCAAGAGGGCGGATTCTCCTACGAGCAGTACTTC. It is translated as CASSQEGGFSYEQYF.